These 8 T cell receptor beta chains share one sample of origin, sequenced in a study of blood T cells in healthy people across ages. PCR was performed a second time for roughly 7 to 12 cycles using a sample-barcoded 5' primer and a J-beta primer mix. TCRdb ran MiXCR on the 5' RACE reads and lists one entry per CDR3 protein. The data show about 570,000 distinct CDR3 sequences, about 27% seen once. This same sample was also taken into another study, of T cells of mothers and their children.

The sequenced material came from blood. The receptors come from a boy aged 2 to 10 in good health.

This clonotype was seen more than once but under ten times. The chain recombines TRBV28 with TRBJ2-7; D is possibly TRBD1 (6 bases). The CDR3 has 13 amino acids. Germline lookup yields CDR1 MDHEN and CDR2 SYDVKM. Deletions cut 7 bases from V and 2 bases from J, with 12 bases between. The CDR3 protein is CASNRQDTYEQYF. The CDR3 DNA reads as TGTGCCAGCAACCGACAGGACACCTACGAGCAGTACTTC.

The chain employs TRBV12-3 or TRBV12-4 and TRBJ1-6; D not resolved. Trimming took off 3 bases at V and 9 bases at J, with 12 bases between the two ends. This CDR3 is 14 amino acids long. Written as DNA, the CDR3 is TGTGCCAGCAGTTTTCTTGGTATTTCTTCACCCCTCCACTTT. Translation gives CASSFLGISSPLHF.

The chain employs TRBV3-1 and TRBJ2-2, with D perhaps matching TRBD1 or TRBD2 (5 bases each). V lost 1 base and J 3 bases, leaving 12 bases between the germline ends. This CDR3 region has 16 residues. CDR1 LGHDT and CDR2 YNNKEL come from the germline V gene (reference sequence). The CDR3 sequence is CASSQVYGADTGELFF. The CDR3 nucleotides are TGTGCCAGCAGCCAAGTCTACGGGGCCGACACCGGGGAGCTGTTTTTT.

This rearrangement joins TRBV2 to TRBJ2-6; D gene ambiguous. Germline-derived CDR1 and CDR2 are SNHLY and FYNNEI. This CDR3 region has 15 residues. Between the trimmed V and J ends, which lost 7 bases and 0 bases, there was a span of 10 bases. For the CDR3, the DNA is TGTGCCAGCATTAGGGCTTCCTCTGGGGCCAACGTCCTGACTTTC. It is translated as CASIRASSGANVLTF.

This clonotype was seen only a few times. This chain joins TRBV27 and TRBJ1-5; 7 bases map to TRBD1. CDR3 length: 14 residues. Germline loops: CDR1 MNHEY, CDR2 SMNVEV (reference sequence). Germline trimming cut 4 bases from V and 7 bases from J; bases unmatched to any gene: 7. The CDR3 reads CASSSRQGKQPQHF. CDR3 nucleotides: TGTGCCAGCAGTTCCCGACAGGGTAAGCAGCCCCAGCATTTT.

The chain carries TRBV19 and TRBJ2-5; D uncertain. The V end lost 5 bases, the J end lost 6 bases, and 7 bases lay between the germline ends. CDR1 and CDR2 (germline): LNHDA, SQIVND (reference sequence). The CDR3 loop spans 11 amino acids. The chain's CDR3 is CASSAHQTQYF. The CDR3 nucleotides read TGTGCCAGTAGTGCTCACCAGACCCAGTACTTC.

The CDR3 DNA follows: TGTGCCATCAGTGACTCAGGGAACTATGGCTACACCTTC. This encodes CAISDSGNYGYTF. J is TRBJ1-2 and V is TRBV10-3, with D possibly TRBD1 on 5 matching bases. In germline, CDR1 is ENHRY, CDR2 SYGVKD. V was clipped by 3 bases and J by 2 bases, with 7 bases between them. The CDR3 totals 13 residues.

This clonotype was seen only a few times. The J gene is TRBJ2-5, the V gene TRBV20-1; TRBD2 agrees at 10 bases. The end of the DNA is better explained by TRBJ2-7, so the J call may be wrong. This CDR3 has 15 amino acids. Germline V gene data show CDR1 as DFQATT and CDR2 as SNEGSKA (reference sequence). The CDR3: CSATSGSTLSYEQYF. The CDR3 DNA follows: TGCAGTGCTACTAGCGGGAGTACTCTCTCCTACGAGCAGTACTTC.